This TCR beta chain was sequenced for a study of blood T cell repertoires in COVID-19. Some clones are missing from TCRdb's copy, which holds only in-frame ones; the method was immunoSEQ multiplex PCR. The data hold approximately 110,000 clones, with around 85% observed a single time. Germline V CDR1 and CDR2: GTSNPN, SVGIG (reference sequence). CDR3 length: 17 amino acids. V lost 1 base and J lost 0; bases outside the gene matches: 7. The J gene is TRBJ1-3, the V gene TRBV30; 9 positions match TRBD1. The clonotype originates from a man between 45 and 60 years old with acute or convalescent COVID-19. The sequenced sample was peripheral blood. CDR3 DNA: TGTGCCTGGAGTGGCGGGGACAGGGAGAGCTCTGGAAACACCATATATTTT. Translating gives CAWSGGDRESSGNTIYF. Full variable domain (rest looked up from reference TRBV30 and TRBJ1-3): SQTIHQWPATLVQPVGSPLSLECTVEGTSNPNLYWYRQAAGRGLQLLFYSVGIGQISSEVPQNLSASRPQDRQFILSSKKLLLSDSGFYLCAWSGGDRESSGNTIYFGEGSWLTVV.